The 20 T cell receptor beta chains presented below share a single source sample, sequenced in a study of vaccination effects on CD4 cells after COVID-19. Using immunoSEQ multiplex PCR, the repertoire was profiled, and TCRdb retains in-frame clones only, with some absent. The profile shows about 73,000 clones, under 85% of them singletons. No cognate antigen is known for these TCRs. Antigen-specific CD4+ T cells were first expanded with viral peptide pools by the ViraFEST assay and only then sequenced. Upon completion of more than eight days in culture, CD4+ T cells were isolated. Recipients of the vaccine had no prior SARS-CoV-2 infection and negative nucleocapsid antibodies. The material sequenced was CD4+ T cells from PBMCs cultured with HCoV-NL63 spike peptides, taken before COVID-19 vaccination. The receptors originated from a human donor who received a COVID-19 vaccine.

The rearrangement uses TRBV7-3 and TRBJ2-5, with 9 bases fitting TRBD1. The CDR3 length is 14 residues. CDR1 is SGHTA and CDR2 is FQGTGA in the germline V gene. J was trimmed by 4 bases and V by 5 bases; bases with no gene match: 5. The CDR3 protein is CASSHRGRAETQYF. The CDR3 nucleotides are TGTGCCAGCAGCCACAGGGGGCGGGCAGAGACCCAGTACTTC. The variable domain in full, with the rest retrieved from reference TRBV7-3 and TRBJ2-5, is GAGVSQTPSNKVTEKGKYVELRCDPISGHTALYWYRQSLGQGPEFLIYFQGTGAADDSGLPNDRFFAVRPEGSVSTLKIQRTERGDSAVYLCASSHRGRAETQYFGPGTRLLVL.

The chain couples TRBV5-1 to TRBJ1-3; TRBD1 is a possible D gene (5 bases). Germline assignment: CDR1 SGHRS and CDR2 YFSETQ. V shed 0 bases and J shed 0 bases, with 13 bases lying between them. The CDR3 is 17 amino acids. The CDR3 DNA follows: TGCGCCAGCAGCTTGGCCGGGGGGGGAAGCTCTGGAAACACCATATATTTT. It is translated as CASSLAGGGSSGNTIYF.

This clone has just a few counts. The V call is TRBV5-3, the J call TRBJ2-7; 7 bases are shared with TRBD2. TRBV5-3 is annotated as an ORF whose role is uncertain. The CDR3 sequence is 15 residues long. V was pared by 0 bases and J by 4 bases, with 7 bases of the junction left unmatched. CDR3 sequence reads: CARSLGLAELYEQYV. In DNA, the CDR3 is TGTGCCAGAAGCTTGGGTCTAGCGGAGCTTTACGAGCAGTACGTC.

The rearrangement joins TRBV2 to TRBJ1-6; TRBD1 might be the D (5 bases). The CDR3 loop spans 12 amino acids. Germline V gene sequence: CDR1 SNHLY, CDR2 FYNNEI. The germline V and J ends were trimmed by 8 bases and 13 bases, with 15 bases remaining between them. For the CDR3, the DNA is TGTGCCAGCGGGGACCTCGGTAGGCCCCTCCACTTT. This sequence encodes CASGDLGRPLHF.

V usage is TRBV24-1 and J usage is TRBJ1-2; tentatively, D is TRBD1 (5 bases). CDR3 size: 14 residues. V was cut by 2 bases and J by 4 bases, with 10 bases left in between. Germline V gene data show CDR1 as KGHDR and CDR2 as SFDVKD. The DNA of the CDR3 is TGTGCCACCAGTGATTCTCGGACACCCTATGGCTACACCTTC. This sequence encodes CATSDSRTPYGYTF.

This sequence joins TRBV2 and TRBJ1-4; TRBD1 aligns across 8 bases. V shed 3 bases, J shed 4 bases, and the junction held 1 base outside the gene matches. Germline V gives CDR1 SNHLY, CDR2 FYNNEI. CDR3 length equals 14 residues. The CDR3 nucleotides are TGTGCCAGCAGTGAGACAGGGGTTAATGAAAAACTGTTTTTT. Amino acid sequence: CASSETGVNEKLFF. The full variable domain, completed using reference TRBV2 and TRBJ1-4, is EPEVTQTPSHQVTQMGQEVILRCVPISNHLYFYWYRQILGQKVEFLVSFYNNEISEKSEIFDDQFSVERPDGSNFTLKIRSTKLEDSAMYFCASSETGVNEKLFFGSGTQLSVL.

The CDR3 nucleotides are TGTGCCAGCAGCTTTTACTATGGAAACACCATATATTTT. It yields the protein CASSFYYGNTIYF. V gene TRBV7-8 combines with J gene TRBJ1-3, with D uncertain. The germline V gene has CDR1 SGHVS and CDR2 FQNEAQ. Trimming removed 3 bases from V and 3 bases from J, with 6 bases in between. The CDR3 has 13 residues.

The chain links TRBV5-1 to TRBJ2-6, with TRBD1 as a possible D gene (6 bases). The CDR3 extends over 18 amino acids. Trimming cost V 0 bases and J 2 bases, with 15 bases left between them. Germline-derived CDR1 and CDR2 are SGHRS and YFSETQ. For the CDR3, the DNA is TGCGCCAGCAGCTTGGCCCGGACAGCTGAGGCTGGGGCCAACGTCCTGACTTTC. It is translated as CASSLARTAEAGANVLTF.

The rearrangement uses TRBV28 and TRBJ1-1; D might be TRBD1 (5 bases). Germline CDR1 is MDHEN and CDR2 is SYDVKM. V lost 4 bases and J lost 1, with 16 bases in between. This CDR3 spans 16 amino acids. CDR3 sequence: CASSSTPEGPNTEAFF. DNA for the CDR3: TGTGCCAGCAGTTCAACTCCGGAGGGGCCGAACACTGAAGCTTTCTTT.

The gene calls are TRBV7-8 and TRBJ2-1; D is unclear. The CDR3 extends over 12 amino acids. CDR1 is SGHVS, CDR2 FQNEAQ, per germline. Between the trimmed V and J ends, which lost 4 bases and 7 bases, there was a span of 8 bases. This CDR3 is CASSSTQNEQFF. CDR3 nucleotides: TGTGCCAGCAGCTCTACTCAAAATGAGCAGTTCTTC.

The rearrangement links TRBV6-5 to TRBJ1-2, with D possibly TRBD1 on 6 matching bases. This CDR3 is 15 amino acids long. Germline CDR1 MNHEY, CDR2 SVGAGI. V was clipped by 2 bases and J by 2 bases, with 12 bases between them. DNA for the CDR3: TGTGCCAGCAGTTACGGGGGCACATCAAACTATGGCTACACCTTC. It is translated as CASSYGGTSNYGYTF.

CDR3 sequence reads: CASSLPLGGANTGELFF. CDR3 DNA: TGTGCCAGCAGCTTACCCCTCGGGGGGGCAAACACCGGGGAGCTGTTTTTT. J is TRBJ2-2 and V is TRBV7-9; 8 bases line up with TRBD2. Germline-derived CDR1 and CDR2 are SEHNR and FQNEAQ (reference sequence). After removal of 2 bases from V and 2 bases from J, the junction contained 7 bases not matched to a gene. This CDR3 has 17 amino acids.

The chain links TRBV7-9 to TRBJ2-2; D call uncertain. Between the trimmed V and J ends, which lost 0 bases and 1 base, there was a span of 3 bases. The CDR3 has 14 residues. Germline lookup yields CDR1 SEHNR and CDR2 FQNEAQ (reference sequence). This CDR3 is CASSLAGNTGELFF. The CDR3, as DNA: TGTGCCAGCAGCTTAGCCGGGAACACCGGGGAGCTGTTTTTT.

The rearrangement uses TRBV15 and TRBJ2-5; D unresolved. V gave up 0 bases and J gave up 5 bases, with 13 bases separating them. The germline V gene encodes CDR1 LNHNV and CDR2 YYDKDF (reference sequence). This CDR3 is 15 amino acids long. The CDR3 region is CATSRDQWERETQYF. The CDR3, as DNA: TGTGCCACCAGCAGAGATCAGTGGGAAAGGGAGACCCAGTACTTC. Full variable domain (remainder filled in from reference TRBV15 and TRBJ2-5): DAMVIQNPRYQVTQFGKPVTLSCSQTLNHNVMYWYQQKSSQAPKLLFHYYDKDFNNEADTPDNFQSRRPNTSFCFLDIRSPGLGDTAMYLCATSRDQWERETQYFGPGTRLLVL.

The CDR3 nucleotides are TGTGCCACCAGTGATGCTGGTAGTTCCGGAGAAAAACTGTTTTTT. Protein product: CATSDAGSSGEKLFF. V gene TRBV24-1 combines with J gene TRBJ1-4; D is uncertain. V gave up 3 bases and J gave up 8 bases, with 15 bases separating them. The CDR3 has 15 amino acids. Germline CDR1 and CDR2: KGHDR and SFDVKD.

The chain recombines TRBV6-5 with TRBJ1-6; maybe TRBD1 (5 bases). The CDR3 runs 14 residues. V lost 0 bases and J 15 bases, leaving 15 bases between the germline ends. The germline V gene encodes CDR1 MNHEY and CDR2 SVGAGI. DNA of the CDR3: TGTGCCAGCAGTTACTCTAAATCAGGGATGCACCTCCACTTT. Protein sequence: CASSYSKSGMHLHF.

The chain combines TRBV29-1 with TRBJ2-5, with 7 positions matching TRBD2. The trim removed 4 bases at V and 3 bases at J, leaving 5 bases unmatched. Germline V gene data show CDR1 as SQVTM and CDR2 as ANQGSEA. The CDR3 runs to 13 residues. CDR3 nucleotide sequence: TGCAGCGTTGGGCGGGGAGGGGAAGAGACCCAGTACTTC. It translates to CSVGRGGEETQYF.

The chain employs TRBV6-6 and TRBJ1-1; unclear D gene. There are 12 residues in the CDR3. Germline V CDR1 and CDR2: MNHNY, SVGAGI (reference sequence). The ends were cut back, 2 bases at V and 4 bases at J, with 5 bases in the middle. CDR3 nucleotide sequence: TGTGCCAGCAGTTACCGGCGCACTGAAGCTTTCTTT. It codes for CASSYRRTEAFF.

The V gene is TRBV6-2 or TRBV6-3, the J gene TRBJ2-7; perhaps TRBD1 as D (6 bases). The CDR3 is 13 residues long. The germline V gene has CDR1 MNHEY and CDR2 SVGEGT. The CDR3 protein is CASSYGQGSFWCV. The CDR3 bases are TGTGCCAGCAGTTATGGGCAGGGGAGTTTTTGGTGCGTC.

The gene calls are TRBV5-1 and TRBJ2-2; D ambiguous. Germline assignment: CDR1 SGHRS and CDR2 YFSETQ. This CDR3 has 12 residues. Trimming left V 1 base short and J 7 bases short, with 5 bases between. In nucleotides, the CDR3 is TGCGCCAGCAGCTTGTGGGGCGGGGAGCTGTTTTTT. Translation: CASSLWGGELFF.